A selection of T cell receptor beta chains follows, all from one sample in a study of blood T cell repertoires in COVID-19. Assay: immunoSEQ multiplex PCR; the TCRdb copy retains only in-frame clones and omits some. The data contain about 200,000 clones, more than 70% of them seen just once; the ten biggest clones take up approximately 5.5%. Sequenced material: peripheral blood. These receptors were obtained from a man aged 35-49 years with active or convalescent COVID-19. Both conserved end residues are part of each CDR3. The order of the fields is J gene, V gene, D gene, clone size, CDR3 DNA, CDR3 protein. The D gene is left open where the match is weak. Size is stated for part of the rows, as once, few or many counts, or as a class when the clone is expanded.

j_gene: TRBJ2-1; v_gene: TRBV23-1; d_gene: -; abundance: -; CDR3nt: TGCGCCAGCCAGTCGTCCGAGGGCGTTTCCTACAATGAGCAGTTCTTC; CDR3aa: CASQSSEGVSYNEQFF
j_gene: TRBJ1-1; v_gene: TRBV2; d_gene: -; abundance: -; CDR3nt: TGTGCCAGCAGTGTCCAGGGGCCGAACACTGAAGCTTTCTTT; CDR3aa: CASSVQGPNTEAFF
j_gene: TRBJ1-6; v_gene: TRBV14; d_gene: -; abundance: -; CDR3nt: TGTGCCAGCAGCCAAGACCGGTCAGGGTCACCCCTCCACTTT; CDR3aa: CASSQDRSGSPLHF
j_gene: TRBJ2-6; v_gene: TRBV7-9; d_gene: TRBD1; abundance: -; CDR3nt: TGTGCCAGCAGTCCCGGGACAGGGGGCAATCTCTTTGGGGCCAACGTCCTGACTTTC; CDR3aa: CASSPGTGGNLFGANVLTF
j_gene: TRBJ2-7; v_gene: TRBV7-6; d_gene: -; abundance: -; CDR3nt: TGTGCCAGCAGCTCTATTGTCGGGGGGCGTCCCTACGAGCAGTACTTC; CDR3aa: CASSSIVGGRPYEQYF
j_gene: TRBJ1-1; v_gene: TRBV6-6; d_gene: TRBD1; abundance: many; CDR3nt: TGTGCCAGCAGTGAGACAGGGTCTCTCGGCACTGAAGCTTTCTTT; CDR3aa: CASSETGSLGTEAFF
j_gene: TRBJ2-7; v_gene: TRBV19; d_gene: -; abundance: -; CDR3nt: TGTGCCAGTGGGACTAACAGGGCTAAGGGGCTGGAGCAGTACTTC; CDR3aa: CASGTNRAKGLEQYF
j_gene: TRBJ2-3; v_gene: TRBV5-1; d_gene: TRBD1; abundance: -; CDR3nt: TGCGCCAGCAGCCCTCCGGGACAGTCTGGAGATACGCAGTATTTT; CDR3aa: CASSPPGQSGDTQYF
j_gene: TRBJ1-1; v_gene: TRBV27; d_gene: TRBD1; abundance: -; CDR3nt: TGTGCCAGCAGTTTAAGGGGGCCGAACACTGAAGCTTTCTTT; CDR3aa: CASSLRGPNTEAFF
j_gene: TRBJ1-3; v_gene: TRBV28; d_gene: TRBD1; abundance: -; CDR3nt: TGTGCCAGCAGTCTGACCGGGACAGGGATAGGAAACACCATATATTTT; CDR3aa: CASSLTGTGIGNTIYF
j_gene: TRBJ1-4; v_gene: TRBV7-2; d_gene: -; abundance: -; CDR3nt: TGTGCCAGCAGCTCCCAAGGCAGGGATGATGAAAAACTGTTTTTT; CDR3aa: CASSSQGRDDEKLFF
j_gene: TRBJ1-1; v_gene: TRBV6-5; d_gene: -; abundance: -; CDR3nt: TGTGCCAGCAGTATTCCGGGACTCACGAACACTGAAGCTTTCTTT; CDR3aa: CASSIPGLTNTEAFF
j_gene: TRBJ2-3; v_gene: TRBV29-1; d_gene: -; abundance: -; CDR3nt: TGCAGCGTTGAAGACCCACAGCAAATCACAGATACGCAGTATTTT; CDR3aa: CSVEDPQQITDTQYF
j_gene: TRBJ1-1; v_gene: TRBV4-2; d_gene: -; abundance: -; CDR3nt: TGTGCCAGCAGCCAAGATCCCCACGGGGTGAACACTGAAGCTTTCTTT; CDR3aa: CASSQDPHGVNTEAFF
j_gene: TRBJ1-4; v_gene: TRBV19; d_gene: -; abundance: -; CDR3nt: TGTGCCAGTAGTATCATCTGGGAGGGTGAAAAACTGTTTTTT; CDR3aa: CASSIIWEGEKLFF
j_gene: TRBJ1-5; v_gene: TRBV2; d_gene: -; abundance: -; CDR3nt: TGTGCCAGCAAAGCAGGGGCCCTAAGGAGTGATAGCAATCAGCCCCAGCATTTT; CDR3aa: CASKAGALRSDSNQPQHF
j_gene: TRBJ2-7; v_gene: TRBV5-1; d_gene: TRBD2; abundance: -; CDR3nt: TGCGCCAGCAGCTCAACGATACCGGGACTAGGTTCCTACGAGCAGTACTTC; CDR3aa: CASSSTIPGLGSYEQYF
j_gene: TRBJ2-7; v_gene: TRBV7-2; d_gene: -; abundance: once; CDR3nt: TGTGCCAGCAGCTTAAGTCAGTGGGAGCAGTACTTC; CDR3aa: CASSLSQWEQYF
j_gene: TRBJ2-1; v_gene: TRBV3-1/TRBV3-2; d_gene: -; abundance: -; CDR3nt: TGTGCCAGCAGCCGGAGGGACGGGGGAGGTAATGAGCAGTTCTTC; CDR3aa: CASSRRDGGGNEQFF
j_gene: TRBJ2-7; v_gene: TRBV19; d_gene: -; abundance: -; CDR3nt: TGTGCCAGTAGTATGGCGACGGGACTCTACGAGCAGTACTTC; CDR3aa: CASSMATGLYEQYF
j_gene: TRBJ2-3; v_gene: TRBV11-3; d_gene: TRBD2; abundance: -; CDR3nt: TGTGCCAGCAGCTTAGATCCCGGATTAGCGGGGAGCACAGATACGCAGTATTTT; CDR3aa: CASSLDPGLAGSTDTQYF
j_gene: TRBJ1-3; v_gene: TRBV29-1; d_gene: -; abundance: -; CDR3nt: TGCAGCGTTGTCAGTAATGGAAACACCATATATTTT; CDR3aa: CSVVSNGNTIYF